This T cell receptor beta chain is from a study of cytomegalovirus exposure and HLA in healthy donors. Across the study: The use of the same platform for the 120 validation repertoires and the roughly 670 first-cohort repertoires was reported by a later analysis.

Findings and caveats of the study: In vitro testing confirmed a few CMV-associated chains as specific for CMV antigens. Most TCR sequences were rare, but some public TCRs occurred in many donors.

CDR1 and CDR2 (germline): SQVTM, ANQGSEA. With 0 bases clipped from V and 6 bases from J, the junction kept 10 bases outside the gene matches. The CDR3 loop spans 17 amino acids. Remarks on this clone: The antigen is unknown.

Here immunoSEQ multiplex PCR was the method, and the copy in TCRdb shows in-frame clones only, minus some. This table has 150,000 to 200,000 clones, 85% to 90% appearing once. This TCR was sampled from a man younger than 30 in good health and CMV-seronegative. This sequence joins TRBV29-1 and TRBJ2-2; 10 nucleotides agree with TRBD1. The specimen sequenced was PBMCs. DNA for the CDR3: TGCAGCGTTGAAGATTATAAATTGGGGACAGGGGCCGGGGAGCTGTTTTTT. Translating gives CSVEDYKLGTGAGELFF.